This section outlines one TCR beta chain sequence together with its context. The assay was immunoSEQ multiplex PCR, and TCRdb's table has in-frame clones only and misses some. The table lists 1,100,000 or so clones, around 82% of them singletons. J was trimmed by 9 bases and V by 4 bases; bases with no gene match: 14. Germline assignment: CDR1 SGHRS and CDR2 YFSETQ. CDR3 size: 15 residues. This sample is part of a study of shared clonotypes between healthy human individuals. This TCR was sampled from a man aged 18 to 29 in good health. Some clones in this sample may be carry-over from other donors' samples. The chain carries TRBV5-1 and TRBJ2-7, with TRBD1 matching 9 bases. Specimen: memory CD4+ T cells from PBMCs. Subset defined: CD45RA-negative fraction. Here the CDR3 reads CASSLQGAGADGQYF. The CDR3 DNA reads TGCGCCAGCAGCCTACAGGGGGCGGGCGCCGACGGGCAGTACTTC.